Listed here is a single T cell receptor (beta chain). Its antigen is unidentified. The record originates from a study of beta chain features in type 1 diabetes. Study-level points and caveats: Patients' naive, central memory and regulatory TCRB repertoires appeared more alike than those of healthy donors. Type 1 diabetes patients had moderately but significantly shorter TCRB CDR3s in all four CD4+ subsets.

The germline CDR1 and CDR2 sequences are SGDLS and YYNGEE. V dropped 7 bases and J dropped 1 base, with 14 bases sitting between them. CDR3 length equals 14 residues. Of the isolated RNA, all was reverse transcribed, and so the sequenced material was expressed TCRB transcripts. Clones were read by immunoSEQ multiplex PCR, and TCRdb kept only the in-frame ones, dropping some. Among just under 150,000 clones listed, under 11% were seen once. The sample consisted of naive CD4+ T cells from blood. The chain recombines TRBV9 with TRBJ1-1; D unclear. This clonotype was obtained from a man aged 18 to 30 in good health. The DNA for the CDR3 is TGTGCCAGCTCTTCGACCGGAGGGAACACTGAAGCTTTCTTT. Its protein is CASSSTGGNTEAFF.